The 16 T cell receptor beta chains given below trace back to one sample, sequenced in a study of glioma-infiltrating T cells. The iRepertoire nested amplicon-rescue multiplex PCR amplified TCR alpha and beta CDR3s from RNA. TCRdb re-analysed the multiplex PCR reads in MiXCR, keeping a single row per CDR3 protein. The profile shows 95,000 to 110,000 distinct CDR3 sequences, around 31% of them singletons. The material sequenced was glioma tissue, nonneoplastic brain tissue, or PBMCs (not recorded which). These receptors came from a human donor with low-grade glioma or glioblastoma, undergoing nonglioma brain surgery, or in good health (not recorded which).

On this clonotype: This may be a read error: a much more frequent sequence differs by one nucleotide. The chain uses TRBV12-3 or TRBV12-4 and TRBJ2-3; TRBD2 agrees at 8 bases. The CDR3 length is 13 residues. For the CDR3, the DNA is TGTACCAGCAGTTCTAGCGGGCTCGGTACGCAGTATTTT. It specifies CTSSSSGLGTQYF.

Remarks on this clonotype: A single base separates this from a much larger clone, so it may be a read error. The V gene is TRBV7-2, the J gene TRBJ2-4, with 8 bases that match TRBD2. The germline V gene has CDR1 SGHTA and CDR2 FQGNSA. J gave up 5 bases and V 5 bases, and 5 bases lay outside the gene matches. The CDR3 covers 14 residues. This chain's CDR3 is CASSVGGGENIQYF. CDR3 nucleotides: TGTGCCAGCAGCGTCGGGGGGGGGGAAAACATTCAGTACTTC.

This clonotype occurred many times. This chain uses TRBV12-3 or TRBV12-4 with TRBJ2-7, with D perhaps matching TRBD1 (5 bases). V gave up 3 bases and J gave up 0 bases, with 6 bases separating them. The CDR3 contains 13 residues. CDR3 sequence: CASSFRDSYEQYF. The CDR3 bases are TGTGCCAGCAGTTTCAGGGACTCCTACGAGCAGTACTTC.

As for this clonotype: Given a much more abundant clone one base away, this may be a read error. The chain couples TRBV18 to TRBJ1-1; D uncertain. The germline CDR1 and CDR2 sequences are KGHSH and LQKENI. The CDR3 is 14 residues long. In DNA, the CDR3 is TGTGTCAGCTCACCGTTAGATCTGAACACTGAAGCTTTCTTT. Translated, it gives CVSSPLDLNTEAFF. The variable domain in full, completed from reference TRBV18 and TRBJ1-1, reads NAGVMQNPRHLVRRRGQEARLRCSPMKGHSHVYWYRQLPEEGLKFMVYLQKENIIDESGMPKERFSAEFPKEGPSILRIQQVVRGDSAAYFCVSSPLDLNTEAFFGQGTRLTVV.

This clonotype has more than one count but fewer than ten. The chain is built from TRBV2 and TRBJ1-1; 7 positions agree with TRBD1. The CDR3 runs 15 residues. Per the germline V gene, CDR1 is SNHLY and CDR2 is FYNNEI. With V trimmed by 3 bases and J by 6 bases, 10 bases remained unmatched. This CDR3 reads CASSDVTGKVAEAFF. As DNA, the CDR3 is TGTGCCAGCAGTGACGTGACAGGGAAGGTTGCTGAAGCTTTCTTT.

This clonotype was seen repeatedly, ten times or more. CDR3 region: CASRTGTEGYGYTF. The CDR3, as DNA: TGTGCCAGCAGGACCGGGACAGAGGGCTATGGCTACACCTTC. The V gene is TRBV6-1, the J gene TRBJ1-2; 7 nucleotides agree with TRBD1. Per the germline V gene, CDR1 is MNHNS and CDR2 is SASEGT. Trimming cost V 6 bases and J 4 bases; bases outside gene matches: 8. There are 14 residues in the CDR3.

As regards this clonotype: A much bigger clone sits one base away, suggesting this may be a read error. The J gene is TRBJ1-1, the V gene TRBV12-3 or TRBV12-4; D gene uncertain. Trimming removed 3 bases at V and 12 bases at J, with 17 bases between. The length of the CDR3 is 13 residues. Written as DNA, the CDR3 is TGTGCCAGCAGTTTGCGGTCCCTCGCCGAGACTTTCTTT. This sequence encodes CASSLRSLAETFF.

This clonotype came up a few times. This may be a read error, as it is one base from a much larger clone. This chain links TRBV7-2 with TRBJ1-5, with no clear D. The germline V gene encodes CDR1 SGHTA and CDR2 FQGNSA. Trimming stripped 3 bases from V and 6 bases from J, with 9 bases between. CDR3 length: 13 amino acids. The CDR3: CASSFSRSQPQHF. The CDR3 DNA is TGTGCCAGCAGCTTTAGCCGAAGTCAGCCCCAGCATTTT.

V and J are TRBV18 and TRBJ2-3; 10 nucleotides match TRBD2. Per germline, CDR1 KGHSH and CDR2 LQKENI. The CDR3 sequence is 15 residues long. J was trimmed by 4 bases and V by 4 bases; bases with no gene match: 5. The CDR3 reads CASSRAGGPADTQYF. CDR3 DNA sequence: TGTGCCAGCTCACGAGCGGGGGGGCCAGCAGATACGCAGTATTTT. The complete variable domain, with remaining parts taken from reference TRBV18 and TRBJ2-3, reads NAGVMQNPRHLVRRRGQEARLRCSPMKGHSHVYWYRQLPEEGLKFMVYLQKENIIDESGMPKERFSAEFPKEGPSILRIQQVVRGDSAAYFCASSRAGGPADTQYFGPGTRLTVL.

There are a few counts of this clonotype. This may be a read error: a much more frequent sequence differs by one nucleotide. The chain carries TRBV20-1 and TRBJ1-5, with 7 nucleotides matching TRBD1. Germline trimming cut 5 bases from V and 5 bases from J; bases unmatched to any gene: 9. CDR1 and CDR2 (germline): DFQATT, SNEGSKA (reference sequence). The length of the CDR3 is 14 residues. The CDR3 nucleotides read TGCAGTGCTGGCTCCGGGACAGAGGATCAGCCCCAGCATTTT. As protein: CSAGSGTEDQPQHF.

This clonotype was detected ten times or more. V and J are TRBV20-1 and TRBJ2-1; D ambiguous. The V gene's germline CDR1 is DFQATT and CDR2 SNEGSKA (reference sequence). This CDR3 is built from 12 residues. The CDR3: CSGERENNEQFF. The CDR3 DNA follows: TGCAGCGGTGAGAGAGAAAACAATGAGCAGTTCTTC.

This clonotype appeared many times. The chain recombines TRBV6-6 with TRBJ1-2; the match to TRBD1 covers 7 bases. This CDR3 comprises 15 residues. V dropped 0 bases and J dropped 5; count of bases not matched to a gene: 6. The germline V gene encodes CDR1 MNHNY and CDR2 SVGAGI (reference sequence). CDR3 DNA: TGTGCCAGCAGTTACTCTGGGACAGCAGATTATGGCTACACCTTC. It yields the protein CASSYSGTADYGYTF.

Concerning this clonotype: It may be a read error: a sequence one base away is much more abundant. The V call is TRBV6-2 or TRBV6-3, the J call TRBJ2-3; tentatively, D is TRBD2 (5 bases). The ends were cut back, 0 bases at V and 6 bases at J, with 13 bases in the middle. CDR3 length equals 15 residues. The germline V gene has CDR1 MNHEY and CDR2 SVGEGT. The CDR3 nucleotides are TGTGCCAGCAGTTACTCCAGCGACCCGGGGGATACGCAGTATTTT. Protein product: CASSYSSDPGDTQYF.

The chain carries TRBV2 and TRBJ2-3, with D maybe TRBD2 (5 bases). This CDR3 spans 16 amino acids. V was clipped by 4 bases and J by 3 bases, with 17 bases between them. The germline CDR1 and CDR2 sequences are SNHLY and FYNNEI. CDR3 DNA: TGTGCCAGCAGTGGCCAACGGGTTCGAGGGACAGATACGCAGTATTTT. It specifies CASSGQRVRGTDTQYF. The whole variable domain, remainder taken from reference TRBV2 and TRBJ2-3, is EPEVTQTPSHQVTQMGQEVILRCVPISNHLYFYWYRQILGQKVEFLVSFYNNEISEKSEIFDDQFSVERPDGSNFTLKIRSTKLEDSAMYFCASSGQRVRGTDTQYFGPGTRLTVL.

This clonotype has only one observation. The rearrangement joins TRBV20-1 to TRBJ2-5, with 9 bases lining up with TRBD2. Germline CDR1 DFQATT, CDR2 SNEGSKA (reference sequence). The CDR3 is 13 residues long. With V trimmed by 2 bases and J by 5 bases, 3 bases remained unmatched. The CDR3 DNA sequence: TGCAGTGCTAGAAAGAGCGGGGGGGAGACCCAGTACTTC. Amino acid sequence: CSARKSGGETQYF.

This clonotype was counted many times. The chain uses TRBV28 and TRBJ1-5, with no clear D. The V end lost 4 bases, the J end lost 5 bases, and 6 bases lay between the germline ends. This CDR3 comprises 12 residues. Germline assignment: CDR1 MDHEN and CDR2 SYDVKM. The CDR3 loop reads CASSSPDQPQHF. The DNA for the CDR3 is TGTGCCAGCAGTTCCCCCGATCAGCCCCAGCATTTT.